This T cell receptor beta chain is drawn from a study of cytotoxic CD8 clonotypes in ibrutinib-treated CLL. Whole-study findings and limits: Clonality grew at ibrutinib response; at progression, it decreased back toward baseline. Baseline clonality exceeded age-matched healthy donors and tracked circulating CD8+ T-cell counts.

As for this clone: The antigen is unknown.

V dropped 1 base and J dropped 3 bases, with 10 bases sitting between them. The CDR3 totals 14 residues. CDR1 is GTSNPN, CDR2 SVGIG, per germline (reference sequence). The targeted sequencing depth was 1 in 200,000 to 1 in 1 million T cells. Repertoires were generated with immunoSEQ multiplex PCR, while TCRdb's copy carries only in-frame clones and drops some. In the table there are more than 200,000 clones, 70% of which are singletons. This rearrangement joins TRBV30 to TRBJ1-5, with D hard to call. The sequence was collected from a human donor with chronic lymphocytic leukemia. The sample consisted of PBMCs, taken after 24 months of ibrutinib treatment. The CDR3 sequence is CAWSADGTNQPQHF. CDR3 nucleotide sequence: TGTGCCTGGAGTGCGGACGGCACCAATCAGCCCCAGCATTTT.